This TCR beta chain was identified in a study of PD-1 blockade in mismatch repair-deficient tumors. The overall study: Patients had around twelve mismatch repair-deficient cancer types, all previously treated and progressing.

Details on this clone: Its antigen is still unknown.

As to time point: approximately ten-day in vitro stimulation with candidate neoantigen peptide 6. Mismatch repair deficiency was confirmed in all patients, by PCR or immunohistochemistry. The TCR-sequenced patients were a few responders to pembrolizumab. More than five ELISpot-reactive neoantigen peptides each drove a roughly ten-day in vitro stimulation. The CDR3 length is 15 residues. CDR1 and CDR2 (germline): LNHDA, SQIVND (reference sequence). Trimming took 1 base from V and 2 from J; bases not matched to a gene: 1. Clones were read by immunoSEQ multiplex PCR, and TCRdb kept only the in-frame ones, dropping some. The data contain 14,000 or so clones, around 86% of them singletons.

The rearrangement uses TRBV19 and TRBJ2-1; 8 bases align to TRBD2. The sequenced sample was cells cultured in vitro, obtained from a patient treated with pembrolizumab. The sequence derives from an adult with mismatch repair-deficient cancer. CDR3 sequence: CASSIAGGPYNEQFF. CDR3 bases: TGTGCCAGTAGTATAGCGGGAGGGCCCTACAATGAGCAGTTCTTC.